What follows are 28 T cell receptor beta chains derived from one specimen sequenced in a study of blood T cell repertoires in COVID-19. Assay: immunoSEQ multiplex PCR; the TCRdb copy retains only in-frame clones and omits some. The table has around 260,000 clones, approximately 83% seen once. The sequencing sample was made of PBMCs or T cells enriched from blood (not recorded which). These receptors were obtained from a woman aged 25 to 39 who had recovered from COVID-19.

The chain is built from TRBV28 and TRBJ1-1; D is perhaps TRBD1 (5 bases). Germline CDR1 is MDHEN and CDR2 is SYDVKM. The V end was cut by 1 base, the J end by 6 bases, with 9 bases between. The CDR3 loop spans 13 amino acids. Here the CDR3 DNA reads TGTGCCAGCAGTTTATTGGCGGGACCTGAAGCTTTCTTT. It translates to CASSLLAGPEAFF.

The CDR3 DNA is TGTGCCAGTAGTGCACATTCCCCGGGACAGAGCTCCTACGAGCAGTACTTC. It is translated as CASSAHSPGQSSYEQYF. The V call is TRBV19, the J call TRBJ2-7; 7 bases map to TRBD1. The CDR3 sequence is 17 residues long. The V gene's germline CDR1 is LNHDA and CDR2 SQIVND (reference sequence). Trimming removed 5 bases from V and 0 bases from J; junction bases left unmatched: 13.

This chain connects TRBV9 to TRBJ2-3, with 10 bases matching TRBD2. Germline values: CDR1 SGDLS, CDR2 YYNGEE. The trim removed 4 bases at V and 0 bases at J, leaving 8 bases unmatched. The CDR3 is made up of 17 amino acids. CDR3 in amino acids: CASSPRTSGPSTDTQYF. DNA for the CDR3: TGTGCCAGCAGCCCCCGGACTAGCGGACCTAGCACAGATACGCAGTATTTT. Combining the CDR3 with reference TRBV9 and TRBJ2-3 gives the whole variable domain DSGVTQTPKHLITATGQRVTLRCSPRSGDLSVYWYQQSLDQGLQFLIQYYNGEERAKGNILERFSAQQFPDLHSELNLSSLELGDSALYFCASSPRTSGPSTDTQYFGPGTRLTVL.

CDR3: CASTPRGNTEAFF. In DNA, the CDR3 is TGTGCCAGCACCCCTAGAGGTAACACTGAAGCTTTCTTT. The chain carries TRBV6-5 and TRBJ1-1; no definite D call. Trimming shortened V by 7 bases and J by 2 bases, and 11 bases separated the two germline ends. The CDR3 covers 13 residues. Germline V gene lookup returns CDR1 MNHEY and CDR2 SVGAGI.

The chain is built from TRBV5-1 and TRBJ2-2; 8 positions agree with TRBD2. There are 18 residues in the CDR3. The germline V gene encodes CDR1 SGHRS and CDR2 YFSETQ. The V gene end was trimmed by 0 bases and the J gene end by 5 bases; junction bases not matched to a gene: 12. The CDR3 DNA reads as TGCGCCAGCAGCTTGGGCTATCGAGCGGGAGTTGAAACCGGGGAGCTGTTTTTT. Translating it yields CASSLGYRAGVETGELFF.

The rearrangement uses TRBV3-1 (or the pseudogene TRBV3-2) and TRBJ2-7; 7 nucleotides match TRBD2. Germline V gene data show CDR1 as LGHDT and CDR2 as YNNKEL (reference sequence). This CDR3 comprises 15 residues. V lost 4 bases and J lost 7; bases outside the gene matches: 13. Here the CDR3 DNA reads TGTGCCAGCAGCCCCCTCTCGAGAGGCGGGGGTGAGCAGTACTTC. Amino acid sequence: CASSPLSRGGGEQYF.

The J gene is TRBJ2-5, the V gene TRBV5-1, with 11 bases aligning to TRBD2. With 7 bases clipped from V and 4 bases from J, the junction kept 9 bases outside the gene matches. The CDR3 extends over 15 amino acids. Germline V gene lookup returns CDR1 SGHRS and CDR2 YFSETQ. CDR3 region: CASLLAGGPGETQYF. CDR3 coding DNA: TGCGCCAGCCTCTTAGCGGGGGGGCCGGGAGAGACCCAGTACTTC.

The genes are TRBV5-1 and TRBJ1-1; D not certain. V lost 0 bases and J 6 bases, leaving 12 bases between the germline ends. Germline CDR1 SGHRS, CDR2 YFSETQ. The CDR3 runs to 14 residues. The CDR3 loop is CASSLVVAAAEAFF. The CDR3 nucleotides read TGCGCCAGCAGCTTGGTCGTCGCCGCGGCTGAAGCTTTCTTT.

V is TRBV2 and J is TRBJ1-2; no reliable D call. V lost 6 bases to trimming and J lost 4 bases, with 18 bases between them. The germline CDR1 and CDR2 sequences are SNHLY and FYNNEI. CDR3 length equals 15 residues. The CDR3 DNA reads TGTGCCAGCAGGCCACAAATGGGCCGGGGCTATGGCTACACCTTC. Its translation is CASRPQMGRGYGYTF.

V gene TRBV5-1 combines with J gene TRBJ2-3; D gene ambiguous. V was pared by 4 bases and J by 3 bases, with 3 bases between. CDR3 length: 11 residues. Germline assignment: CDR1 SGHRS and CDR2 YFSETQ. For the CDR3, the DNA is TGCGCCAGCAGCCTTACAGATACGCAGTATTTT. Translating it yields CASSLTDTQYF.

The chain joins TRBV27 to TRBJ1-1; the D gene is possibly TRBD1 (6 bases). The CDR3 runs 13 residues. Germline V gene lookup returns CDR1 MNHEY and CDR2 SMNVEV (reference sequence). V lost 11 bases and J lost 0, with 13 bases in between. CDR3 nucleotide sequence: TGTGCCCAAGTTAAGGGGGTGAACACTGAAGCTTTCTTT. The encoded protein is CAQVKGVNTEAFF.

This clone was counted a few times. The gene calls are TRBV7-9 and TRBJ1-5; 10 bases match TRBD1. The germline gives CDR1 SEHNR, CDR2 FQNEAQ (reference sequence). Germline trimming cut 4 bases from V and 2 bases from J; bases unmatched to any gene: 5. The CDR3 covers 16 residues. DNA of the CDR3: TGTGCCAGCAGCTCCGGGACAGGGGTGGGCAATCAGCCCCAGCATTTT. Its translation: CASSSGTGVGNQPQHF. Full variable domain (outside the CDR3, taken from reference TRBV7-9 and TRBJ1-5): DTGVSQNPRHKITKRGQNVTFRCDPISEHNRLYWYRQTLGQGPEFLTYFQNEAQLEKSRLLSDRFSAERPKGSFSTLEIQRTEQGDSAMYLCASSSGTGVGNQPQHFGDGTRLSIL.

V and J are TRBV28 and TRBJ1-1; 7 nucleotides agree with TRBD1. Germline CDR1 MDHEN, CDR2 SYDVKM. Trimming took 5 bases from V and 6 from J; bases not matched to a gene: 9. The CDR3 sequence is 14 residues long. The CDR3 spells CASSIEPGQPEAFF. The CDR3 coding sequence is TGTGCCAGCAGTATTGAACCGGGACAGCCTGAAGCTTTCTTT.

This clone showed up just a few times. The chain links TRBV18 to TRBJ1-2; 9 bases are shared with TRBD1. This CDR3 spans 15 amino acids. V lost 1 base, J lost 7 bases, and 7 bases stayed unmatched. CDR1 and CDR2 (germline): KGHSH, LQKENI. The CDR3 reads CASSPQSGQGGGYTF. The CDR3 DNA follows: TGTGCCAGCTCACCACAGTCGGGACAGGGTGGTGGCTACACCTTC.

This clone was counted only a few times. The J gene is TRBJ1-1, the V gene TRBV29-1; 7 bases are a match to TRBD1. The CDR3 is made up of 13 amino acids. J lost 3 bases, V lost 7 bases, and 8 bases had no gene match. CDR1 is SQVTM and CDR2 is ANQGSEA in the germline V gene. The CDR3 spells CSGNQGEDTEAFF. Here the CDR3 DNA reads TGCAGCGGAAATCAGGGGGAGGACACTGAAGCTTTCTTT.

The rearrangement links TRBV5-6 to TRBJ2-3; 10 bases align to TRBD1. Germline V CDR1 and CDR2: SGHDT, YYEEEE. This CDR3 is 17 amino acids long. J was trimmed by 3 bases and V by 6 bases; bases with no gene match: 13. This chain's CDR3 is CASTQFRRDRGTDTQYF. CDR3 nucleotides: TGTGCCAGCACCCAATTCCGCCGGGACAGGGGTACAGATACGCAGTATTTT.

This chain links TRBV11-2 with TRBJ1-2; no definite D call. The CDR3 extends over 15 amino acids. Germline V gene lookup returns CDR1 SGHAT and CDR2 FQNNGV. The V end was cut by 0 bases, the J end by 4 bases, with 12 bases between. The CDR3 loop is CASSLDRSSLYGYTF. CDR3 sequence (DNA): TGTGCCAGCAGCTTAGACAGGTCCTCCCTCTATGGCTACACCTTC.

The chain joins TRBV7-8 to TRBJ1-5, with 12 bases fitting TRBD1. Germline assignment: CDR1 SGHVS and CDR2 FQNEAQ. Trimming cost V 4 bases and J 2 bases; bases outside gene matches: 9. This CDR3 has 18 residues. For the CDR3, the DNA is TGTGCCAGCAGCTCCGGGACAGGGGGCTCAATACGCAATCAGCCCCAGCATTTT. This codes for CASSSGTGGSIRNQPQHF. The full variable domain, with the rest looked up from reference TRBV7-8 and TRBJ1-5, is GAGVSQSPRYKVAKRGQDVALRCDPISGHVSLFWYQQALGQGPEFLTYFQNEAQLDKSGLPSDRFFAERPEGSVSTLKIQRTQQEDSAVYLCASSSGTGGSIRNQPQHFGDGTRLSIL.

Only a few counts were recorded for this clone. The rearrangement joins TRBV28 to TRBJ1-3; D gene unclear. This CDR3 is built from 17 residues. V was cut by 4 bases and J by 0 bases, with 16 bases left in between. Germline CDR1 MDHEN, CDR2 SYDVKM. CDR3 in amino acids: CASSSLPNSVSGNTIYF. CDR3 sequence (DNA): TGTGCCAGCAGTTCCCTACCCAACTCGGTCTCTGGAAACACCATATATTTT.

This chain connects TRBV30 to TRBJ1-6, with a weak D call TRBD1 (6 bases). Germline V gene data show CDR1 as GTSNPN and CDR2 as SVGIG (reference sequence). Trimming stripped 1 base from V and 9 bases from J, with 10 bases between. The CDR3 is 13 amino acids. The CDR3 loop reads CAWSGTEGSPLHF. The CDR3 nucleotides are TGTGCCTGGAGTGGGACAGAGGGTTCACCCCTCCACTTT.

V and J are TRBV11-2 and TRBJ2-5; TRBD2 is a possible D gene (5 bases). Germline V CDR1 and CDR2: SGHAT, FQNNGV. Trimming cost V 5 bases and J 5 bases, with 21 bases left between them. The CDR3 is 16 residues long. The CDR3 spells CASSHLSFITGETQYF. The CDR3 DNA sequence: TGTGCCAGCAGCCACCTTTCCTTTATAACGGGGGAGACCCAGTACTTC.

Only a few counts were recorded for this clone. The CDR3 here is CASRGTGTSGSVRTDTQYF. In DNA form, the CDR3 reads TGCGCCAGCAGAGGCACCGGGACTAGCGGGAGCGTTCGCACAGATACGCAGTATTTT. The rearrangement joins TRBV5-1 to TRBJ2-3; 14 nucleotides agree with TRBD2. Germline assignment: CDR1 SGHRS and CDR2 YFSETQ. Trimming at V came to 5 bases and at J to 1 base, leaving 12 bases not matched to a gene. This CDR3 contains 19 residues.

This rearrangement joins TRBV3-1 (or the pseudogene TRBV3-2) to TRBJ1-1; no firm D call. V was pared by 2 bases and J by 5 bases, with 9 bases between. Germline V gene sequence: CDR1 LGHDT, CDR2 YNNKEL (reference sequence). CDR3 length: 13 residues. The CDR3 bases are TGTGCCAGCAGCCAATTGGAGGAGACTGAAGCTTTCTTT. Translating gives CASSQLEETEAFF.

The rearrangement uses TRBV6-5 and TRBJ1-1; possibly TRBD1 for D (5 bases). The germline gives CDR1 MNHEY, CDR2 SVGAGI. Trimming pared 2 bases from V and 2 bases from J, leaving 6 bases between. The CDR3 has 13 amino acids. The CDR3: CASSYRGNTEAFF. CDR3 DNA sequence: TGTGCCAGCAGTTACAGGGGAAACACTGAAGCTTTCTTT.

This chain uses TRBV7-6 with TRBJ1-3; D gene uncertain. The ends were cut back, 5 bases at V and 1 base at J, with 24 bases in the middle. Germline CDR1 SGHVS, CDR2 FNYEAQ. This CDR3 comprises 19 residues. The CDR3 DNA sequence: TGTGCCAGCAGCGTGGGTTATAGTCGTGGGCTTTCTTCTGGAAACACCATATATTTT. Its translation: CASSVGYSRGLSSGNTIYF.

The gene calls are TRBV5-6 and TRBJ2-3; 14 bases map to TRBD2. CDR3 size: 17 residues. J lost 3 bases, V lost 0 bases, and 3 bases had no gene match. Per the germline V gene, CDR1 is SGHDT and CDR2 is YYEEEE. CDR3 residues: CASSLGLAGGRTDTQYF. Written as DNA, the CDR3 is TGTGCCAGCAGCTTGGGACTAGCGGGAGGGCGGACAGATACGCAGTATTTT.

In DNA, the CDR3 is TGCGCCAGCAGCTTGGACGGGGACACCTACACCTTC. Translated: CASSLDGDTYTF. The V call is TRBV5-1, the J call TRBJ1-2; TRBD1 is a possible D gene (6 bases). V was shortened by 0 bases and J by 10 bases, with 10 bases between the two germline ends. Germline CDR1 is SGHRS and CDR2 is YFSETQ. This CDR3 has 12 amino acids.

The CDR3: CASSLWVGHEQFF. Here the CDR3 DNA reads TGTGCCAGCAGTTTATGGGTGGGGCATGAGCAGTTCTTC. The chain recombines TRBV28 with TRBJ2-1; tentative D call: TRBD1 (5 bases). Germline V gene sequence: CDR1 MDHEN, CDR2 SYDVKM. Trimming took off 0 bases at V and 8 bases at J, with 8 bases between the two ends. The CDR3 runs to 13 residues. Full variable domain (outside the CDR3, taken from reference TRBV28 and TRBJ2-1): DVKVTQSSRYLVKRTGEKVFLECVQDMDHENMFWYRQDPGLGLRLIYFSYDVKMKEKGDIPEGYSVSREKKERFSLILESASTNQTSMYLCASSLWVGHEQFFGPGTRLTVL.